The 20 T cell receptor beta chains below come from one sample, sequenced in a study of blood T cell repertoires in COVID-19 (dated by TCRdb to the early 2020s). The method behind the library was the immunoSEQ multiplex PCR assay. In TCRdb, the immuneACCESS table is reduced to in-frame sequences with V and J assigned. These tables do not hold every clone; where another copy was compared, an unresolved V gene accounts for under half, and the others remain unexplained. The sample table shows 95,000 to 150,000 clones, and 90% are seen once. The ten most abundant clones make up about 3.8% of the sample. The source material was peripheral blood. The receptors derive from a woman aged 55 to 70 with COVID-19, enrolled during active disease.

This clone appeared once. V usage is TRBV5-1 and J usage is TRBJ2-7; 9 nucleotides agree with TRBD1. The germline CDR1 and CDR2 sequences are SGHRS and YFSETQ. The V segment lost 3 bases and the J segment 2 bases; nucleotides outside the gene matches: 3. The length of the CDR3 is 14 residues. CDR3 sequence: CASSSGQGPYEQYF. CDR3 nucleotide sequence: TGCGCCAGCAGCTCGGGACAGGGTCCCTACGAGCAGTACTTC.

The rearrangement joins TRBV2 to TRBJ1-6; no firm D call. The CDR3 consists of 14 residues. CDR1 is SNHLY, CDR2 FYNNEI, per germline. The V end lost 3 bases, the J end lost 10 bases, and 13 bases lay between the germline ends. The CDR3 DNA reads TGTGCCAGCAGTGACAGGCCTGAAGGATCACCCCTCCACTTT. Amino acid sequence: CASSDRPEGSPLHF.

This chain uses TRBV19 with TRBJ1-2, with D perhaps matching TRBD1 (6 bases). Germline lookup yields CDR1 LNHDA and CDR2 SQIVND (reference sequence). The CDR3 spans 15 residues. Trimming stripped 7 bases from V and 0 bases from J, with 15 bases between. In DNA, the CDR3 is TGTGCCAGTAACCCAACAGGGCCAGCTAACTATGGCTACACCTTC. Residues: CASNPTGPANYGYTF. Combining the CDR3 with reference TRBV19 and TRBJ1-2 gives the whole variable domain DGGITQSPKYLFRKEGQNVTLSCEQNLNHDAMYWYRQDPGQGLRLIYYSQIVNDFQKGDIAEGYSVSREKKESFPLTVTSAQKNPTAFYLCASNPTGPANYGYTFGSGTRLTVV.

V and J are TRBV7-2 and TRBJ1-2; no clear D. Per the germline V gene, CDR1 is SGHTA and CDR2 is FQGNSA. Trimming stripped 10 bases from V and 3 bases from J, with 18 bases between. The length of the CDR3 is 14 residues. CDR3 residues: CATTVPGRDYGYTF. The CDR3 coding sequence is TGTGCCACCACCGTCCCCGGGAGGGACTATGGCTACACCTTC.

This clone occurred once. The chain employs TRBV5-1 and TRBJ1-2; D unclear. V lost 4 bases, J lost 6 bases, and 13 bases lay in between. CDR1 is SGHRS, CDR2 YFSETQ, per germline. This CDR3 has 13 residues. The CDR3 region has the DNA TGCGCCAGCAGCCCAGCCGGGGTGAATGGCTACACCTTC. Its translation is CASSPAGVNGYTF.

The CDR3 region has the DNA TGTGCCACCCCAGCCCCCCCCGGGACAGGGGGATCTGGAAACACCATATATTTT. Translated: CATPAPPGTGGSGNTIYF. The rearrangement joins TRBV24-1 to TRBJ1-3; 11 positions match TRBD1. Looked up from germline, CDR1 is KGHDR and CDR2 is SFDVKD. The CDR3 is made up of 18 amino acids. Trimming cost V 9 bases and J 1 base; bases outside gene matches: 13.

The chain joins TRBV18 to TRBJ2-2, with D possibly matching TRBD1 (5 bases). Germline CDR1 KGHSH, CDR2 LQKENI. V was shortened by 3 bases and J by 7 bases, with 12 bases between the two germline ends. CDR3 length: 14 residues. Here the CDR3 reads CASSPLQDNGELFF. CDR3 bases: TGTGCCAGCTCACCCCTACAGGATAACGGGGAGCTGTTTTTT. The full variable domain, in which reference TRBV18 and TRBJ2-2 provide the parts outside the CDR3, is NAGVMQNPRHLVRRRGQEARLRCSPMKGHSHVYWYRQLPEEGLKFMVYLQKENIIDESGMPKERFSAEFPKEGPSILRIQQVVRGDSAAYFCASSPLQDNGELFFGEGSRLTVL.

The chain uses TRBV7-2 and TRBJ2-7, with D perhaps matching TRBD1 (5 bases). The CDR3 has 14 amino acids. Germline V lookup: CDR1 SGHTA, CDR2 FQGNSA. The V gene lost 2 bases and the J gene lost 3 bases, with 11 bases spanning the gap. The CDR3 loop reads CASSLNYRGYEQYF. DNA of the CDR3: TGTGCCAGCAGCTTAAATTATAGGGGCTACGAGCAGTACTTC.

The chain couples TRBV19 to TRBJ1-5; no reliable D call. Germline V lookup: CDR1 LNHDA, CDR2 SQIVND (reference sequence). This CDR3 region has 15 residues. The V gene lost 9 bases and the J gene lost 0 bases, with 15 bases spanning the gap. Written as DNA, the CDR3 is TGTGCCAGCCTTGAAACAGCAAATAGCAATCAGCCCCAGCATTTT. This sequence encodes CASLETANSNQPQHF.

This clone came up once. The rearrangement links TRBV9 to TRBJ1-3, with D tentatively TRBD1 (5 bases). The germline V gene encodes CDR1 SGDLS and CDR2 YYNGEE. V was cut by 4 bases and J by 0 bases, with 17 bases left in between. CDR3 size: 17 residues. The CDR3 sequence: CASSPQSGGSSGNTIYF. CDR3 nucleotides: TGTGCCAGCAGCCCTCAGTCCGGGGGGAGCTCTGGAAACACCATATATTTT.

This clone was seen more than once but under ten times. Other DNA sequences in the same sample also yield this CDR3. For the CDR3, the DNA is TGTGCCAGCAGCGTAGGGGGGGACTATGGCTACACCTTC. Its translation is CASSVGGDYGYTF. The chain links TRBV9 to TRBJ1-2; TRBD1 might be the D (5 bases). This CDR3 is 13 amino acids long. Germline V lookup: CDR1 SGDLS, CDR2 YYNGEE. V was shortened by 0 bases and J by 3 bases, with 6 bases between the two germline ends.

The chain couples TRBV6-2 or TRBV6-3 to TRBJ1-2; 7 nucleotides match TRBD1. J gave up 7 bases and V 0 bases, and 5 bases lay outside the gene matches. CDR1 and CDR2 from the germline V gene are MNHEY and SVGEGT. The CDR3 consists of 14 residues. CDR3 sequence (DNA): TGTGCCAGCAGTTACTCGACAGGGCGTGCTGGCTACACCTTC. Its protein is CASSYSTGRAGYTF.

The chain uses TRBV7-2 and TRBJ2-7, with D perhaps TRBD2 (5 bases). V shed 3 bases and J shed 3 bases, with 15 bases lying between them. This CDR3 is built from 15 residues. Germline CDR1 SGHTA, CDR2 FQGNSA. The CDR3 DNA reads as TGTGCCAGCAGCTTGAGGGTCCCCCCTGACTACGAGCAGTACTTC. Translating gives CASSLRVPPDYEQYF.

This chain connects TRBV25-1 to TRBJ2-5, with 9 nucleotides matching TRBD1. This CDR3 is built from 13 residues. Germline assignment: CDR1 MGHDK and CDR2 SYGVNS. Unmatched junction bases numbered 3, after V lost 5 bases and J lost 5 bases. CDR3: CASSNRGRETQYF. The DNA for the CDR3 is TGTGCCAGCAGTAACAGGGGGCGGGAGACCCAGTACTTC.

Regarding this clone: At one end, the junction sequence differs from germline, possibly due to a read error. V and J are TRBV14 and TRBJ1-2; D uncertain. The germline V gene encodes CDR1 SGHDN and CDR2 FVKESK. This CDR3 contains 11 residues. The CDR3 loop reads CASSQDYGYTF. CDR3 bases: TGTGCCAGCAGCCAAGACTACGGCTACACCTTC.

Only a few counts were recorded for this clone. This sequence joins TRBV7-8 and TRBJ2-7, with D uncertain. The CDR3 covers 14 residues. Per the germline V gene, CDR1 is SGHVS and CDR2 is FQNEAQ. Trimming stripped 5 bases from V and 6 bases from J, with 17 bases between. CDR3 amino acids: CASSAENRRLEQYF. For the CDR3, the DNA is TGTGCCAGCAGCGCGGAAAATCGCCGGCTCGAGCAGTACTTC.

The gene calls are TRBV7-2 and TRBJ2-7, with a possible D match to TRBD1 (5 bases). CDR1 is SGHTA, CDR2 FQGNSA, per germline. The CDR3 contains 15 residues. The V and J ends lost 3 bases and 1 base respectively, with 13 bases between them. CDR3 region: CASSFQGSQSYEQYF. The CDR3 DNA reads TGTGCCAGCAGCTTCCAGGGTTCCCAATCCTACGAGCAGTACTTC.

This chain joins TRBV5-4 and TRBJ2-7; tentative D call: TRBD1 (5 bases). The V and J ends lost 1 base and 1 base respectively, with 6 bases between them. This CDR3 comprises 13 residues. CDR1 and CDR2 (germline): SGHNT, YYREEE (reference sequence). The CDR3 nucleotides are TGTGCCAGCAGCTTGAAGGGGTCCTACGAGCAGTACTTC. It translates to CASSLKGSYEQYF. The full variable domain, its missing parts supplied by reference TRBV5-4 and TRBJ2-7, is ETGVTQSPTHLIKTRGQQVTLRCSSQSGHNTVSWYQQALGQGPQFIFQYYREEENGRGNFPPRFSGLQFPNYSSELNVNALELDDSALYLCASSLKGSYEQYFGPGTRLTVT.

The DNA for the CDR3 is TGTGCCATCAGTGAGATCAGGACTAGCGGGGGGGCCGGCCACGAGCAGTACTTC. The encoded protein is CAISEIRTSGGAGHEQYF. This rearrangement joins TRBV10-3 to TRBJ2-7, with 15 bases lining up with TRBD2. With V trimmed by 2 bases and J by 5 bases, 10 bases remained unmatched. The germline V gene has CDR1 ENHRY and CDR2 SYGVKD. The CDR3 covers 18 residues.

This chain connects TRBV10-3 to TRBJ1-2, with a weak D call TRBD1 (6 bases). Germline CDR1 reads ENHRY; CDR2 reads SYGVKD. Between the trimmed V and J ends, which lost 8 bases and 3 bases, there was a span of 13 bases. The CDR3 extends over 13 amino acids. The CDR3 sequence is CAILKQGDYGYTF. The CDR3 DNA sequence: TGTGCCATCCTGAAACAGGGTGACTATGGCTACACCTTC.